The clone carrying this TCR beta chain was observed a few times. From RNA, the CDR3 regions of TCR beta chains were amplified and sequenced. HTBI primers were used in a first-round RT-PCR, which preceded a second-round multiplex PCR. A single record per CDR3 protein comes from TCRdb applying MiXCR to the multiplex PCR reads. The table includes around 670,000 distinct CDR3 sequences, 35% to 50% detected once. The data derive from a study of Graves' ophthalmopathy and Graves' hyperthyroidism. Germline values: CDR1 LGHNA, CDR2 YNFKEQ. The CDR3 covers 16 residues. Between the trimmed V and J ends, which lost 0 bases and 2 bases, there was a span of 14 bases.

The chain combines TRBV4-2 with TRBJ2-7; D is possibly TRBD2 (5 bases). The sample taken for sequencing was peripheral blood. The sequence came from an adult man with Graves' ophthalmopathy. Written as DNA, the CDR3 is TGTGCCAGCAGCCAAGATCGGGGTTCCTTCACCTACGAGCAGTACTTC. Its translation is CASSQDRGSFTYEQYF.